The sequence of this TCR beta chain was determined in a study of T cell responses to AZD1222 COVID-19 vaccine. V was shortened by 0 bases and J by 0 bases, with 6 bases between the two germline ends. Germline V gives CDR1 KGHDR, CDR2 SFDVKD. CDR3 length: 15 residues. Only in-frame clones appear in the TCRdb table, and some are missing; sequencing was by immunoSEQ multiplex PCR. The sample holds under 150,000 clones; under 95% are singletons and the top ten take less than 5.5%. This TCR was sampled from an adult in good health. V usage is TRBV24-1 and J usage is TRBJ2-3; a weak D match, TRBD2 (5 bases). Sample: peripheral blood, taken on day 0 of AZD1222 vaccination. The CDR3 DNA reads as TGTGCCACCAGTGATTTGCGGGATAGCACAGATACGCAGTATTTT. This codes for CATSDLRDSTDTQYF.